Following are 20 T cell receptor beta chains from one sample sequenced in a study of cytomegalovirus exposure and HLA in healthy donors. Researchers ran the PCR with 60 Vbeta and 13 Jbeta primers. Using immunoSEQ multiplex PCR, the repertoire was profiled, and TCRdb retains in-frame clones only, with some absent. The sample has over 80,000 clones; 65% to 75% are singletons. The sample taken for sequencing was PBMCs. The receptors stem from a female donor in good health and CMV-seropositive.

This chain joins TRBV4-3 and TRBJ2-7, with D possibly matching TRBD2 (5 bases). V was clipped by 3 bases and J by 1 base, with 13 bases between them. The CDR3 totals 15 residues. Looked up from germline, CDR1 is LGHNA and CDR2 is YSLEER. The CDR3: CASSQEVLPSYEQYF. In nucleotides, the CDR3 is TGCGCCAGCAGCCAGGAGGTTCTCCCTTCCTACGAGCAGTACTTC.

The chain is built from TRBV7-3 and TRBJ2-2; TRBD1 is a possible D gene (6 bases). This CDR3 has 14 residues. Per the germline V gene, CDR1 is SGHTA and CDR2 is FQGTGA. V shed 4 bases and J shed 6 bases, with 12 bases lying between them. The CDR3 DNA reads as TGTGCCAGCAGCTGGTACAGGGATGCCGGGGAGCTGTTTTTT. It specifies CASSWYRDAGELFF.

The chain carries TRBV4-1 and TRBJ1-6; 7 positions match TRBD1. This CDR3 is 14 amino acids long. V dropped 4 bases and J dropped 7; count of bases not matched to a gene: 4. Germline V gene lookup returns CDR1 MGHRA and CDR2 YSYEKL. The CDR3 protein is CASSLDRANSPLHF. CDR3 nucleotide sequence: TGCGCCAGCAGCCTTGACAGGGCGAATTCACCCCTCCACTTT.

The chain carries TRBV18 and TRBJ1-1, with D uncertain. Germline V gene data show CDR1 as KGHSH and CDR2 as LQKENI. The CDR3 covers 14 residues. The germline V and J ends were trimmed by 3 bases and 0 bases, with 8 bases remaining between them. CDR3 sequence reads: CASSPASMNTEAFF. The CDR3 DNA is TGTGCCAGCTCACCCGCTAGTATGAACACTGAAGCTTTCTTT.

The chain recombines TRBV10-1 with TRBJ2-1; 9 nucleotides align to TRBD1. J gave up 8 bases and V 8 bases, and 10 bases lay outside the gene matches. The germline V gene encodes CDR1 WNHNN and CDR2 SYGVQD (reference sequence). The CDR3 spans 14 residues. In nucleotides, the CDR3 is TGCGCCAGCCCGGACAGGGGAGGATATCATGAGCAGTTCTTC. This encodes CASPDRGGYHEQFF.

The chain links TRBV18 to TRBJ1-6, with D maybe TRBD1 (6 bases). V shed 3 bases and J shed 5 bases, with 14 bases lying between them. This CDR3 has 16 amino acids. Germline V lookup: CDR1 KGHSH, CDR2 LQKENI. The CDR3 sequence is CASSPRQAEDNSPLHF. CDR3 sequence (DNA): TGTGCCAGCTCACCCCGACAGGCCGAGGATAATTCACCCCTCCACTTT.

The chain recombines TRBV29-1 with TRBJ1-1, with D maybe TRBD1 (6 bases). The CDR3 has 20 residues. Per the germline V gene, CDR1 is SQVTM and CDR2 is ANQGSEA. The ends were cut back, 1 base at V and 1 base at J, with 28 bases in the middle. DNA of the CDR3: TGCAGCGTTGAAGCCCAAGGGGGTGGAGCAAACAGGGAAGGGAACACTGAAGCTTTCTTT. The encoded protein is CSVEAQGGGANREGNTEAFF. Supplemented by reference TRBV29-1 and TRBJ1-1, the full variable domain reads SAVISQKPSRDICQRGTSLTIQCQVDSQVTMMFWYRQQPGQSLTLIATANQGSEATYESGFVIDKFPISRPNLTFSTLTVSNMSPEDSSIYLCSVEAQGGGANREGNTEAFFGQGTRLTVV.

This chain connects TRBV11-2 to TRBJ1-2; 10 nucleotides match TRBD1. The V segment lost 7 bases and the J segment 8 bases; nucleotides outside the gene matches: 10. Germline lookup yields CDR1 SGHAT and CDR2 FQNNGV. The CDR3 covers 14 residues. CDR3 in amino acids: CASTERQGAPGYTF. The CDR3 DNA reads as TGTGCCAGCACCGAACGACAGGGGGCGCCGGGCTACACCTTC.

The chain combines TRBV25-1 with TRBJ2-5; D is ambiguous. Trimming left V 4 bases short and J 1 base short, with 10 bases between. CDR1 is MGHDK and CDR2 is SYGVNS in the germline V gene. CDR3 length: 14 residues. The CDR3 region is CASSARQIQETQYF. The CDR3 DNA sequence: TGTGCCAGCAGTGCGCGGCAGATCCAAGAGACCCAGTACTTC.

V is TRBV5-4 and J is TRBJ1-2; possibly TRBD1 for D (6 bases). V gave up 5 bases and J gave up 4 bases, with 18 bases separating them. The CDR3 spans 15 residues. Germline V gene sequence: CDR1 SGHNT, CDR2 YYREEE (reference sequence). The CDR3 DNA reads TGTGCCAGCAGGGTACGGGGGGCTCCTCTCTATGGCTACACCTTC. Encoded protein: CASRVRGAPLYGYTF.

V gene TRBV6-5 combines with J gene TRBJ2-5; TRBD2 might be the D (6 bases). The CDR3 has 15 amino acids. Looked up from germline, CDR1 is MNHEY and CDR2 is SVGAGI. The germline V and J ends were trimmed by 1 base and 1 base, with 10 bases remaining between them. The CDR3 spells CASSYWGSGQETQYF. CDR3 bases: TGTGCCAGCAGTTACTGGGGTAGCGGCCAAGAGACCCAGTACTTC.

This chain joins TRBV5-6 and TRBJ2-3; D is unclear. The CDR3 has 14 residues. The germline CDR1 and CDR2 sequences are SGHDT and YYEEEE. The V and J ends lost 0 bases and 6 bases respectively, with 11 bases between them. CDR3 DNA sequence: TGTGCCAGCAGCTTGGGGCAGGTTTCGGATACGCAGTATTTT. Amino acids: CASSLGQVSDTQYF.

The V and J genes are TRBV7-8 and TRBJ2-7; D possibly corresponds to TRBD1 (7 bases). Germline V gives CDR1 SGHVS, CDR2 FQNEAQ. Trimming took 1 base from V and 2 from J, leaving 15 bases between them. This CDR3 region has 16 residues. CDR3 nucleotide sequence: TGTGCCAGCAGCTTAGGGAGGGACAGATTCACCTACGAGCAGTACTTC. This gives the protein CASSLGRDRFTYEQYF.

This rearrangement joins TRBV28 to TRBJ1-2, with 9 bases aligning to TRBD1. The CDR3 totals 16 residues. The J segment lost 7 bases and the V segment lost 6 bases, leaving 15 bases of the junction unmatched. Germline CDR1 is MDHEN and CDR2 is SYDVKM. As DNA, the CDR3 is TGTGCCAGCAGCCCGGGACAGGGACTCTCGGTCGGTGGCTACACCTTC. It specifies CASSPGQGLSVGGYTF.

The chain combines TRBV30 with TRBJ1-1; a weak D match, TRBD1 (5 bases). This CDR3 comprises 14 residues. The germline gives CDR1 GTSNPN, CDR2 SVGIG (reference sequence). Between the trimmed V and J ends, which lost 0 bases and 6 bases, there was a span of 14 bases. The CDR3 reads CAWSVQVGAAEAFF. For the CDR3, the DNA is TGTGCCTGGAGTGTACAAGTAGGGGCCGCTGAAGCTTTCTTT.

The chain combines TRBV28 with TRBJ2-7; 7 bases map to TRBD2. Germline V lookup: CDR1 MDHEN, CDR2 SYDVKM. The length of the CDR3 is 14 residues. The J segment lost 4 bases and the V segment lost 2 bases, leaving 5 bases of the junction unmatched. CDR3 coding DNA: TGTGCCAGCAGTTTACGAGGGGAGGGGTACGAGCAGTACTTC. This encodes CASSLRGEGYEQYF.

The rearrangement joins TRBV9 to TRBJ2-7; 7 bases are a match to TRBD2. V shed 2 bases, J shed 0 bases, and the junction held 5 bases outside the gene matches. Per the germline V gene, CDR1 is SGDLS and CDR2 is YYNGEE. The CDR3 sequence is 15 residues long. CDR3 nucleotide sequence: TGTGCCAGCAGCGTCTTTGCGGGAGACTCCTACGAGCAGTACTTC. This codes for CASSVFAGDSYEQYF.

The rearrangement joins TRBV15 to TRBJ1-1; a possible D gene is TRBD1 (5 bases). CDR3 length equals 15 residues. The ends were cut back, 0 bases at V and 0 bases at J, with 8 bases in the middle. Germline V CDR1 and CDR2: LNHNV, YYDKDF (reference sequence). The CDR3 region has the DNA TGTGCCACCAGCAGAGATCAGGGTTTGAACACTGAAGCTTTCTTT. Translated: CATSRDQGLNTEAFF.

The genes are TRBV7-2 and TRBJ2-2; TRBD2 matches 10 bases. V lost 5 bases and J lost 6; bases outside the gene matches: 9. The CDR3 has 16 residues. CDR1 SGHTA and CDR2 FQGNSA come from the germline V gene. In DNA, the CDR3 is TGTGCCAGCAGCCCACCAGGGCTAGCGGGAGCCGGGGAGCTGTTTTTT. This gives the protein CASSPPGLAGAGELFF.

The chain is built from TRBV5-1 and TRBJ2-7, with 9 bases identical to TRBD1. CDR3 length: 12 amino acids. Germline V gene sequence: CDR1 SGHRS, CDR2 YFSETQ. The junction had 2 bases not matched to a gene; V was cut back by 1 base and J by 9 bases. The CDR3 protein is CASSLTGGWQYF. The CDR3 region has the DNA TGCGCCAGCAGCTTGACAGGGGGCTGGCAGTACTTC.